At least ten counts were recorded for the clone carrying this TCR beta chain. A single record per CDR3 protein comes from TCRdb applying MiXCR to the 5' RACE reads. The data hold some 150,000 distinct CDR3 sequences, with roughly 11% observed a single time. The record originates from a study of CD8 T cells in ankylosing spondylitis. Deletions cut 7 bases from V and 4 bases from J, with 8 bases between. This CDR3 contains 12 residues. Germline V lookup: CDR1 LGHNT, CDR2 FRNRAP. The V and J genes are TRBV12-5 and TRBJ2-1; D ambiguous. Sequencing input: blood, either unsorted or a sorted T cell fraction (not recorded which). The receptor was isolated from a female donor with ankylosing spondylitis or in good health (not recorded which). CDR3 amino acids: CASAGTYNEQFF. The CDR3 DNA reads TGTGCTAGTGCCGGAACTTACAATGAGCAGTTCTTC.